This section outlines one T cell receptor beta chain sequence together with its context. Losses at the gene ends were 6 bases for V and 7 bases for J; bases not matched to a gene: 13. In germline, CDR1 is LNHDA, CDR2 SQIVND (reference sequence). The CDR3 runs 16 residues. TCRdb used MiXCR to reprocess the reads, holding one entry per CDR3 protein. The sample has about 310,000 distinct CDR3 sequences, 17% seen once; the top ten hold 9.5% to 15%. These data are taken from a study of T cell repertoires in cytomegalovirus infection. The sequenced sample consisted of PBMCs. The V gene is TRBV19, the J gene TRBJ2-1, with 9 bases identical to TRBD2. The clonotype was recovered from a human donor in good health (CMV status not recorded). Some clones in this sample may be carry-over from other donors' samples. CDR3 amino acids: CASRDSGGTRQNEQFF. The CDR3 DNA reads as TGTGCCAGTAGGGACAGCGGGGGGACCCGACAAAATGAGCAGTTCTTC.